The 26 T cell receptor beta chains below come from one sample, sequenced in a study of blood T cell repertoires in COVID-19. Sequenced by immunoSEQ multiplex PCR; TCRdb stores in-frame clones only, minus some. The repertoire consists of 90,000 to 150,000 clones, with just under 90% occurring once and the leading ten covering more than 2%. What was sequenced was peripheral blood. The source is a woman between 50 and 59 years old with acute or convalescent COVID-19.

The chain is built from TRBV30 and TRBJ1-2; no clear D. The CDR3 has 15 amino acids. V was cut by 1 base and J by 0 bases, with 12 bases left in between. Germline V gene data show CDR1 as GTSNPN and CDR2 as SVGIG (reference sequence). Here the CDR3 reads CAWSGAFRANYGYTF. CDR3 DNA sequence: TGTGCCTGGAGTGGCGCATTCCGGGCTAACTATGGCTACACCTTC.

The CDR3 sequence: CASSILAGGQNEQYF. The CDR3, as DNA: TGTGCCAGCAGCATCTTAGCGGGGGGGCAAAACGAGCAGTACTTC. J is TRBJ2-7 and V is TRBV11-2; 11 bases agree with TRBD2. Trimming took 5 bases from V and 5 from J; bases not matched to a gene: 8. The CDR3 has 15 residues. CDR1 is SGHAT, CDR2 FQNNGV, per germline.

This chain joins TRBV5-6 and TRBJ1-2; maybe TRBD1 (5 bases). This CDR3 region has 11 residues. CDR1 is SGHDT, CDR2 YYEEEE, per germline. Trimming removed 5 bases at V and 4 bases at J, with 6 bases between. The CDR3 sequence: CASSTGYGYTF. The CDR3 DNA follows: TGTGCCAGCAGTACAGGCTATGGCTACACCTTC.

CDR3 DNA sequence: TGTGCCAGTAGTCGCCGGACTAGCGGGGGGGCGGAGCAGTTCTTC. Its translation is CASSRRTSGGAEQFF. V gene TRBV19 combines with J gene TRBJ2-1, with 15 bases aligning to TRBD2. This CDR3 is 15 amino acids long. The J segment lost 10 bases and the V segment lost 5 bases, leaving 6 bases of the junction unmatched. Germline V gene lookup returns CDR1 LNHDA and CDR2 SQIVND (reference sequence).

The chain uses TRBV24-1 and TRBJ2-2; no definite D call. This CDR3 has 13 residues. Germline V gene lookup returns CDR1 KGHDR and CDR2 SFDVKD. V dropped 6 bases and J dropped 6 bases, with 10 bases sitting between them. The CDR3 loop is CATSPGDAGELFF. The CDR3 DNA reads TGTGCCACCAGTCCGGGTGATGCCGGGGAGCTGTTTTTT.

The chain couples TRBV7-6 to TRBJ1-2, with D possibly TRBD1 on 5 matching bases. Trimming shortened V by 4 bases and J by 7 bases, and 16 bases separated the two germline ends. CDR3 length: 14 residues. Per germline, CDR1 SGHVS and CDR2 FNYEAQ. CDR3 in amino acids: CASSSRSGGTGYTF. CDR3 DNA sequence: TGTGCCAGCAGCTCCCGGTCGGGGGGGACTGGCTACACCTTC.

The J gene is TRBJ1-1, the V gene TRBV7-9; possibly TRBD1 for D (5 bases). The germline gives CDR1 SEHNR, CDR2 FQNEAQ (reference sequence). The CDR3 runs 13 residues. Trimming left V 3 bases short and J 5 bases short, with 10 bases between. This CDR3 reads CASSFREGTEAFF. CDR3 DNA: TGTGCCAGCAGCTTCAGGGAAGGAACTGAAGCTTTCTTT.

The chain uses TRBV4-3 and TRBJ2-1; 8 bases are a match to TRBD1. This CDR3 has 14 amino acids. V dropped 1 base and J dropped 10; count of bases not matched to a gene: 6. CDR1 and CDR2 (germline): LGHNA, YSLEER. In DNA form, the CDR3 reads TGCGCCAGCAGCCAAGGGACAGGGTACGGCGAGCAGTTCTTC. Its protein product is CASSQGTGYGEQFF.

The V call is TRBV6-5, the J call TRBJ2-3; 7 nucleotides agree with TRBD2. With V trimmed by 5 bases and J by 2 bases, 7 bases remained unmatched. The CDR3 covers 15 residues. From germline, CDR1 is MNHEY and CDR2 SVGAGI. The CDR3 region has the DNA TGTGCCAGCAGTAGGGACTACCATTCCACAGATACGCAGTATTTT. Encoded protein: CASSRDYHSTDTQYF.

This chain connects TRBV4-1 to TRBJ1-2, with a possible D match to TRBD1 (5 bases). V was clipped by 4 bases and J by 5 bases, with 17 bases between them. Germline loops: CDR1 MGHRA, CDR2 YSYEKL. This CDR3 spans 15 amino acids. The CDR3 reads CASSPATVGLYGYTF. The CDR3 coding sequence is TGCGCCAGCAGCCCAGCGACAGTCGGTCTATATGGCTACACCTTC.

The V call is TRBV5-1, the J call TRBJ1-1; D call uncertain. CDR3 length: 15 residues. Germline V lookup: CDR1 SGHRS, CDR2 YFSETQ. The V gene lost 1 base and the J gene lost 1 base, with 11 bases spanning the gap. CDR3 amino acids: CASSLLEGANTEAFF. In DNA form, the CDR3 reads TGCGCCAGCAGCTTGTTGGAGGGTGCGAACACTGAAGCTTTCTTT. Combining the CDR3 with reference TRBV5-1 and TRBJ1-1 gives the whole variable domain KAGVTQTPRYLIKTRGQQVTLSCSPISGHRSVSWYQQTPGQGLQFLFEYFSETQRNKGNFPGRFSGRQFSNSRSEMNVSTLELGDSALYLCASSLLEGANTEAFFGQGTRLTVV.

The chain uses TRBV4-3 and TRBJ2-1, with 8 bases identical to TRBD1. The CDR3 loop spans 14 amino acids. The ends lost 6 bases at V and 8 bases at J; junction bases unmatched: 9. Germline V gives CDR1 LGHNA, CDR2 YSLEER. CDR3 DNA: TGCGCCAGCAGTCTAAGACAGACAGGGGATGAGCAGTTCTTC. It codes for CASSLRQTGDEQFF.

This clone was observed a handful of times. This rearrangement joins TRBV5-6 to TRBJ1-2; D is undetermined. CDR1 is SGHDT and CDR2 is YYEEEE in the germline V gene. Trimming removed 0 bases at V and 6 bases at J, with 6 bases between. This CDR3 contains 12 residues. The CDR3 loop reads CASSLAGNGYTF. CDR3 nucleotide sequence: TGTGCCAGCAGCTTGGCCGGGAATGGCTACACCTTC.

This clone has a handful of counts. This chain uses TRBV5-1 with TRBJ1-2; D not resolved. This CDR3 region has 13 residues. The germline V and J ends were trimmed by 2 bases and 8 bases, with 13 bases remaining between them. CDR1 is SGHRS, CDR2 YFSETQ, per germline. In nucleotides, the CDR3 is TGCGCCAGCAGCTTAGAGCCGACCGGGGGCTACACCTTC. Its protein is CASSLEPTGGYTF.

The chain employs TRBV27 and TRBJ1-2; D is unresolved. The ends were cut back, 0 bases at V and 6 bases at J, with 11 bases in the middle. Germline-derived CDR1 and CDR2 are MNHEY and SMNVEV (reference sequence). The CDR3 sequence is 14 residues long. The CDR3: CASSLSGGLDGYTF. CDR3 DNA sequence: TGTGCCAGCAGTTTATCAGGAGGGCTTGATGGCTACACCTTC.

The rearrangement joins TRBV15 to TRBJ2-7; D might be TRBD1 (5 bases). CDR3 length: 14 amino acids. Trimming removed 1 base at V and 1 base at J, with 8 bases between. Germline CDR1 reads LNHNV; CDR2 reads YYDKDF (reference sequence). The CDR3 coding sequence is TGTGCCACCAGCAGAGGAGGACAATCCTACGAGCAGTACTTC. Translation: CATSRGGQSYEQYF.

The chain has TRBV3-1 (or the pseudogene TRBV3-2) and TRBJ2-1; D gene uncertain. CDR3 length: 16 amino acids. V was trimmed by 0 bases and J by 1 base, leaving 10 bases between them. Germline V gene lookup returns CDR1 LGHDT and CDR2 YNNKEL (reference sequence). CDR3 nucleotides: TGTGCCAGCAGCCAAGAAGGCGGCCCGTCCTACAATGAGCAGTTCTTC. Encoded protein: CASSQEGGPSYNEQFF.

The chain joins TRBV18 to TRBJ2-7, with 7 bases lining up with TRBD1. The CDR3 is 14 amino acids. Germline V gene lookup returns CDR1 KGHSH and CDR2 LQKENI. J gave up 5 bases and V 5 bases, and 9 bases lay outside the gene matches. CDR3 nucleotide sequence: TGTGCCAGCTCAGGGCGACAGGGTTCTAACGAGCAGTACTTC. Translation: CASSGRQGSNEQYF.

The chain combines TRBV6-2 or TRBV6-3 with TRBJ1-5, with a possible D match to TRBD1 (5 bases). CDR1 and CDR2 from the germline V gene are MNHEY and SVGEGT. V lost 2 bases, J lost 4 bases, and 9 bases lay in between. This CDR3 has 14 amino acids. As DNA, the CDR3 is TGTGCCAGCAGTTACGGGGCACCTAATCAGCCCCAGCATTTT. It encodes CASSYGAPNQPQHF.

The chain couples TRBV7-8 to TRBJ1-5; TRBD1 is a possible D gene (6 bases). With 3 bases removed from V and 4 bases from J, the gap between germline ends came to 10 bases. The CDR3 has 14 amino acids. In germline, CDR1 is SGHVS, CDR2 FQNEAQ. Here the CDR3 DNA reads TGTGCCAGCAGCTTCGGGGGGCCAAATCAGCCCCAGCATTTT. Protein: CASSFGGPNQPQHF. The complete variable domain, with remaining parts taken from reference TRBV7-8 and TRBJ1-5, reads GAGVSQSPRYKVAKRGQDVALRCDPISGHVSLFWYQQALGQGPEFLTYFQNEAQLDKSGLPSDRFFAERPEGSVSTLKIQRTQQEDSAVYLCASSFGGPNQPQHFGDGTRLSIL.

The chain recombines TRBV3-1 (or the pseudogene TRBV3-2) with TRBJ1-5, with 10 bases matching TRBD1. CDR1 and CDR2 (germline): LGHDT, YNNKEL (reference sequence). The CDR3 covers 18 residues. Trimming removed 3 bases from V and 1 base from J; junction bases left unmatched: 9. In DNA form, the CDR3 reads TGTGCCAGCAGCCACGGGACAGGGGTTGGTTCAAGCAATCAGCCCCAGCATTTT. Residues: CASSHGTGVGSSNQPQHF.

This chain links TRBV6-5 with TRBJ1-4; unclear D gene. Germline CDR1 and CDR2: MNHEY and SVGAGI. V was clipped by 2 bases and J by 8 bases, with 9 bases between them. This CDR3 comprises 13 residues. The CDR3 region has the DNA TGTGCCAGCAGTTACGAGGGAGGGGAAAAACTGTTTTTT. This translates into CASSYEGGEKLFF.

The chain has TRBV4-2 and TRBJ1-6; 11 bases match TRBD1. Germline V CDR1 and CDR2: LGHNA, YNFKEQ. Trimming took 3 bases from V and 9 from J; bases not matched to a gene: 1. The CDR3 is 14 amino acids. The CDR3 sequence: CASSQDRGRSPLHF. In DNA, the CDR3 is TGTGCCAGCAGCCAGGACAGGGGGCGTTCACCCCTCCACTTT.

The chain uses TRBV19 and TRBJ1-2; D unclear. The CDR3 runs 12 residues. V dropped 10 bases and J dropped 7 bases, with 16 bases sitting between them. The germline V gene encodes CDR1 LNHDA and CDR2 SQIVND (reference sequence). CDR3 sequence reads: CAIPRALGGYTF. The CDR3 region has the DNA TGTGCCATACCAAGAGCTCTTGGTGGCTACACCTTC.

This sequence joins TRBV19 and TRBJ1-5, with a tentative D call TRBD1 (5 bases). The CDR3 is made up of 14 amino acids. Deletions cut 7 bases from V and 0 bases from J, with 10 bases between. The V gene's germline CDR1 is LNHDA and CDR2 SQIVND (reference sequence). CDR3 sequence (DNA): TGTGCCAGTAATTCAGGGTATAGCAATCAGCCCCAGCATTTT. This encodes CASNSGYSNQPQHF.

V is TRBV19 and J is TRBJ2-7; D perhaps matches TRBD1 (6 bases). Trimming pared 3 bases from V and 2 bases from J, leaving 14 bases between. This CDR3 has 15 residues. Germline V gene data show CDR1 as LNHDA and CDR2 as SQIVND (reference sequence). Here the CDR3 reads CASSITGTTPYEQYF. Written as DNA, the CDR3 is TGTGCCAGTAGTATTACAGGGACGACGCCCTACGAGCAGTACTTC.